The next 5 T cell receptor beta chains were all read from a single sample in a study of blood T cell repertoires in COVID-19. Assay: immunoSEQ multiplex PCR; the TCRdb copy retains only in-frame clones and omits some. The table shows 200,000 to 250,000 clones, with 82% occurring only once. The sequencing input was peripheral blood. Receptors originate from a woman aged 80 or older with acute or convalescent COVID-19.

The V call is TRBV12-3 or TRBV12-4, the J call TRBJ1-2, with D unresolved. Trimming stripped 4 bases from V and 7 bases from J, with 10 bases between. This CDR3 comprises 12 residues. The DNA for the CDR3 is TGTGCCAGCAGTTCAGTCCCGGGTGGCTACACCTTC. Its protein product is CASSSVPGGYTF.

V gene TRBV2 combines with J gene TRBJ1-4; 7 bases agree with TRBD1. Germline V gene lookup returns CDR1 SNHLY and CDR2 FYNNEI. V shed 6 bases, J shed 7 bases, and the junction held 17 bases outside the gene matches. The CDR3 contains 17 residues. CDR3 sequence (DNA): TGTGCCAGCAGGATAAAGGGTACCAGGGGGTCTGGTGAAAAACTGTTTTTT. Amino acid sequence: CASRIKGTRGSGEKLFF.

V and J are TRBV5-4 and TRBJ1-6, with 7 bases identical to TRBD1. With 6 bases clipped from V and 1 base from J, the junction kept 10 bases outside the gene matches. The germline CDR1 and CDR2 sequences are SGHNT and YYREEE (reference sequence). The CDR3 has 17 amino acids. The CDR3 spells CASNTGGRGSYNSPLHF. The CDR3 DNA follows: TGTGCCAGCAACACCGGTGGCAGGGGGTCCTATAATTCACCCCTCCACTTT.

The gene calls are TRBV4-1 and TRBJ1-4; no reliable D call. Per germline, CDR1 MGHRA and CDR2 YSYEKL. V lost 0 bases and J 10 bases, leaving 9 bases between the germline ends. This CDR3 region has 13 residues. CDR3 in DNA: TGCGCCAGCAGCCAAGATCGACAACGAAAACTGTTTTTT. It encodes CASSQDRQRKLFF.

The genes are TRBV3-1 (or the pseudogene TRBV3-2) and TRBJ1-1; unclear D gene. Germline lookup yields CDR1 LGHDT and CDR2 YNNKEL (reference sequence). The CDR3 covers 12 residues. Trimming cost V 1 base and J 5 bases, with 5 bases left between them. CDR3 residues: CASSQVRTEAFF. For the CDR3, the DNA is TGTGCCAGCAGCCAAGTTCGGACTGAAGCTTTCTTT.